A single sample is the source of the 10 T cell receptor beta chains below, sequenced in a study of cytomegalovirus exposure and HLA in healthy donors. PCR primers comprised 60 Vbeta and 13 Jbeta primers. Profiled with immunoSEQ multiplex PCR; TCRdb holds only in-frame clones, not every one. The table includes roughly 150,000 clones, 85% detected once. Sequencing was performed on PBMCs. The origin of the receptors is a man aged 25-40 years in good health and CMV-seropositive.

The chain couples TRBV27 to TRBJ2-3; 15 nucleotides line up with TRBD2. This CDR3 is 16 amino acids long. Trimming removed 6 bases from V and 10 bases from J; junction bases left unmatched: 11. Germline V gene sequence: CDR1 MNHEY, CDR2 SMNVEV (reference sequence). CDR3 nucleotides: TGTGCCAGCAGCCGGACTAGCGGGAGGGCTATGGATGCGCAGTATTTT. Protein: CASSRTSGRAMDAQYF.

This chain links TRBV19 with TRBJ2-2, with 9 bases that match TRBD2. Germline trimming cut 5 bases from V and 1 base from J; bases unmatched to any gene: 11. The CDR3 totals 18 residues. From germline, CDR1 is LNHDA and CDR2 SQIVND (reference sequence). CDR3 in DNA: TGTGCCAGTAGTCCTTCCAGCGGGAGGATCCGGAACACCGGGGAGCTGTTTTTT. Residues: CASSPSSGRIRNTGELFF.

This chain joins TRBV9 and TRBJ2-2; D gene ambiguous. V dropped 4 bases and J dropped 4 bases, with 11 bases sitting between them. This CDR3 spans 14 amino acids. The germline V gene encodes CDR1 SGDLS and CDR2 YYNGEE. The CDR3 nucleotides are TGTGCCAGCAGCTCAAGCTACGGCACCGGGGAGCTGTTTTTT. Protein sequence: CASSSSYGTGELFF.

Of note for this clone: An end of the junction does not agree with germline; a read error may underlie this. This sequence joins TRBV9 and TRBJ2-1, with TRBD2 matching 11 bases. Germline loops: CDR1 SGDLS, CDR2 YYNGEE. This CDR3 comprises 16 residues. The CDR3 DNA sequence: TGTGCCAGCAGCGTAGCCGGGACTAGCGGCTACAATGAGCGGTTCTTC. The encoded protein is CASSVAGTSGYNERFF. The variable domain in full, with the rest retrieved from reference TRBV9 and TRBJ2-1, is DSGVTQTPKHLITATGQRVTLRCSPRSGDLSVYWYQQSLDQGLQFLIQYYNGEERAKGNILERFSAQQFPDLHSELNLSSLELGDSALYFCASSVAGTSGYNERFFGPGTRLTVL.

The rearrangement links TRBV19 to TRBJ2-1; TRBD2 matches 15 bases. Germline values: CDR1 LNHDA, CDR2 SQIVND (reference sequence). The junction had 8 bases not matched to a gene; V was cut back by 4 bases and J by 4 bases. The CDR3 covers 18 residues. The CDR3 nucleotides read TGTGCCAGTAGTACGGGACTAGCGGGAGGAGCGGGGTACAATGAGCAGTTCTTC. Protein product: CASSTGLAGGAGYNEQFF.

The CDR3 here is CASSDLTRFETDTQYF. The DNA for the CDR3 is TGTGCCAGCAGTGATTTAACTAGGTTTGAGACAGATACGCAGTATTTT. This rearrangement joins TRBV2 to TRBJ2-3, with D possibly matching TRBD2 (5 bases). CDR3 length: 16 residues. Germline V gene data show CDR1 as SNHLY and CDR2 as FYNNEI. With 3 bases removed from V and 3 bases from J, the gap between germline ends came to 16 bases.

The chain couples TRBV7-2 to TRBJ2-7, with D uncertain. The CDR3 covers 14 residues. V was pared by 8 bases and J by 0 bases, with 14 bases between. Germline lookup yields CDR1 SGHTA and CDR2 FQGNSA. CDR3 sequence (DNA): TGTGCCAGCGGCAGACTGTTCGGCTCCTACGAGCAGTACTTC. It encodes CASGRLFGSYEQYF.

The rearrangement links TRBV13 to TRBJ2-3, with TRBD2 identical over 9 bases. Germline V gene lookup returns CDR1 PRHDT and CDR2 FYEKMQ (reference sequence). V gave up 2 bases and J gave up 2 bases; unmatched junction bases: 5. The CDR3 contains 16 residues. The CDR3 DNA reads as TGTGCCAGCAGCTTACGACTAGCGGCCGTCACAGATACGCAGTATTTT. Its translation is CASSLRLAAVTDTQYF.

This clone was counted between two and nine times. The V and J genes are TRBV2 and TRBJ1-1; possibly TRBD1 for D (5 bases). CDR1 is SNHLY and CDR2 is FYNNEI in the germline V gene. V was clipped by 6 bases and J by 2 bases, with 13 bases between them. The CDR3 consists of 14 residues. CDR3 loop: CASRGPDSNTEAFF. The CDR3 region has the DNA TGTGCCAGCAGGGGGCCCGATAGTAACACTGAAGCTTTCTTT.

This chain's CDR3 is CASSPGGDRGETQYF. In nucleotides, the CDR3 is TGTGCCAGCAGCCCCGGCGGGGACAGGGGGGAGACCCAGTACTTC. The chain carries TRBV9 and TRBJ2-5, with 11 bases matching TRBD1. The CDR3 length is 15 residues. The V and J ends lost 4 bases and 5 bases, in that order; junction bases with no gene match: 7. CDR1 SGDLS and CDR2 YYNGEE come from the germline V gene.